Presented here are 5 T cell receptor beta chains from one specimen sequenced in a study of beta chain features in type 1 diabetes. The authors reverse transcribed all of the isolated RNA, so sequencing captured expressed TCRB transcripts. TCRdb's copy holds only in-frame clones and misses some; the assay was immunoSEQ multiplex PCR. The sample yields roughly 24,000 clones, 55% to 75% seen once. Study-level findings and limits: TCRB CDR3s from Type 1 diabetes patients were moderately but significantly shorter in all four CD4+ subsets.

Their antigens remain unidentified. The sample comprised Tregs from blood. The source is a man aged 18 to 29 with type 1 diabetes.

This sequence joins TRBV6-6 and TRBJ1-2; tentatively, D is TRBD1 (6 bases). Trimming removed 6 bases from V and 0 bases from J, with 14 bases in between. CDR1 and CDR2 (germline): MNHNY, SVGAGI (reference sequence). The CDR3 contains 15 residues. The CDR3 DNA reads TGTGCCAGCAGCTCGATGGACAGAGCTAACTATGGCTACACCTTC. It is translated as CASSSMDRANYGYTF.

The chain is built from TRBV5-6 and TRBJ2-4; 8 bases agree with TRBD2. The trim removed 4 bases at V and 16 bases at J, leaving 16 bases unmatched. There are 14 residues in the CDR3. The germline V gene has CDR1 SGHDT and CDR2 YYEEEE. This CDR3 reads CASSPGGGRGSRYF. The DNA for the CDR3 is TGTGCCAGCAGCCCGGGGGGGGGTCGGGGATCGCGTTACTTC.

This CDR3 reads CASSESGSGSRHEQFF. DNA of the CDR3: TGTGCCAGCAGTGAATCAGGGAGCGGGAGTAGGCATGAGCAGTTCTTC. V usage is TRBV25-1 and J usage is TRBJ2-1, with 8 nucleotides matching TRBD2. CDR3 size: 16 residues. CDR1 is MGHDK and CDR2 is SYGVNS in the germline V gene. The V gene end was trimmed by 1 base and the J gene end by 8 bases; junction bases not matched to a gene: 10.

The V gene is TRBV9, the J gene TRBJ2-5; 9 nucleotides match TRBD1. Trimming took 4 bases from V and 1 from J; bases not matched to a gene: 8. The CDR3 sequence is 16 residues long. From germline, CDR1 is SGDLS and CDR2 YYNGEE. The CDR3 protein is CASSRVGQGSQETQYF. CDR3 DNA: TGTGCCAGCAGCCGAGTAGGACAGGGGAGCCAAGAGACCCAGTACTTC.

V is TRBV9 and J is TRBJ2-5; the D is unclear. The CDR3 sequence is 14 residues long. Germline loops: CDR1 SGDLS, CDR2 YYNGEE. Trimming removed 3 bases at V and 5 bases at J, with 14 bases between. In DNA form, the CDR3 reads TGTGCCAGCAGCGCTTACTCGTCACGGGAGACCCAGTACTTC. It is translated as CASSAYSSRETQYF.